The clone carrying this T cell receptor beta chain was seen a few times. Antigen specificity is unknown. Germline V lookup: CDR1 MNHNS, CDR2 SASEGT. V was pared by 8 bases and J by 6 bases, with 7 bases of the junction left unmatched. The CDR3 has 14 amino acids. The PCR contained 60 Vbeta and 13 Jbeta primers. Sequenced by immunoSEQ multiplex PCR; TCRdb stores in-frame clones only, minus some. The sample includes over 150,000 clones, about 80% of them seen just once. The data derive from a study of cytomegalovirus exposure and HLA in healthy donors. The study, taken as a whole, reports: Later analysis revealed greater clonal expansion in HLA-associated TCR beta chains than in equally common others. When analyzed later, the rates of TCR association showed variation by HLA locus, with DRB1 the most and HLA-C the fewest.

The receptor was isolated from a man aged 30 to 39 in good health and CMV-seropositive. Source material: PBMCs. The rearrangement joins TRBV6-1 to TRBJ2-2, with 9 bases fitting TRBD2. The DNA for the CDR3 is TGTGCCAGCGTGTTAGCGGGAGATTCCGGGGAGCTGTTTTTT. Protein sequence: CASVLAGDSGELFF.